This is a list of T cell receptor beta chains from one sample in a study of long-term antiretroviral therapy in people with HIV. Only in-frame clones appear in the TCRdb table, and some are missing; sequencing was by immunoSEQ multiplex PCR. This table holds around 15,000 clones, approximately 93% found once. Source: unsorted PBMCs, taken 0.6 years after starting antiretroviral therapy. These receptors were obtained from a woman aged 40 to 49 with HIV. Both conserved end residues are part of each CDR3. Each record gives: J gene, V gene, CDR3 length, D gene, CDR3 DNA, CDR3 protein. D genes are given only for firm matches.

J gene: TRBJ1-2
V gene: TRBV6-6
CDR3 length: 13
D gene: NA
CDR3 DNA: TGTGCCAGCGTTTCGGGCAGAGACTATGGCTACACCTTC
CDR3 protein: CASVSGRDYGYTF

J gene: TRBJ1-2
V gene: TRBV30
CDR3 length: 15
D gene: TRBD1
CDR3 DNA: TGTGCCTGGACTAGGGACAGGGTTCTACCCTATGGCTACACCTTC
CDR3 protein: CAWTRDRVLPYGYTF

J gene: TRBJ2-2
V gene: TRBV30
CDR3 length: 14
D gene: NA
CDR3 DNA: TGTGCCTGGACCGGGACGCAGGGCACCGGGGAGCTGTTTTTT
CDR3 protein: CAWTGTQGTGELFF

J gene: TRBJ2-6
V gene: TRBV7-9
CDR3 length: 13
D gene: NA
CDR3 DNA: TGTGCCAGCAGCTTCTCTGGGGCCAACGTCCTGACTTTC
CDR3 protein: CASSFSGANVLTF

J gene: TRBJ2-7
V gene: TRBV18
CDR3 length: 13
D gene: NA
CDR3 DNA: TGTGCCAGCTCACCCTTGACGACTTACGAGCAGTACTTC
CDR3 protein: CASSPLTTYEQYF

J gene: TRBJ1-2
V gene: TRBV6-4
CDR3 length: 13
D gene: TRBD1
CDR3 DNA: TGTGCCAGCAGTGCGACAGGGAACTATGGCTACACCTTC
CDR3 protein: CASSATGNYGYTF

J gene: TRBJ2-5
V gene: TRBV5-1
CDR3 length: 15
D gene: NA
CDR3 DNA: TGCGCCAGCAGTGAGGGGTGGTTGGGAGAAGAGACCCAGTACTTC
CDR3 protein: CASSEGWLGEETQYF

J gene: TRBJ1-1
V gene: TRBV2
CDR3 length: 10
D gene: NA
CDR3 DNA: TGTGCCAGCACGTTATCGCAGGCTTTCTTT
CDR3 protein: CASTLSQAFF

J gene: TRBJ1-2
V gene: TRBV5-1
CDR3 length: 13
D gene: NA
CDR3 DNA: TGCGCCAGCATGCGGGGTGCAGCGGATGGCTACACCTTC
CDR3 protein: CASMRGAADGYTF

J gene: TRBJ1-6
V gene: TRBV19
CDR3 length: 14
D gene: NA
CDR3 DNA: TGTGCCAGTAGTCGGGAGAAAAGTAATTCACCCCTCCACTTT
CDR3 protein: CASSREKSNSPLHF